These 18 T cell receptor beta chains were sequenced from one sample in a study of shared clonotypes between healthy human individuals. The repertoire was sequenced with immunoSEQ multiplex PCR; TCRdb's copy has only in-frame clones and lacks some. The sample records around 2.5 million clones, 80% to 95% being singletons. The sample taken for sequencing was naive CD4+ T cells from PBMCs. Subset described: CD45RA+ positively selected. These receptors were collected from a man aged 18 to 30 in good health. Some clones in this sample may be carry-over from other donors' samples.

This rearrangement joins TRBV6-5 to TRBJ1-1; D gene ambiguous. The V gene's germline CDR1 is MNHEY and CDR2 SVGAGI. This CDR3 comprises 15 residues. Trimming shortened V by 0 bases and J by 0 bases, and 8 bases separated the two germline ends. CDR3 in DNA: TGTGCCAGCAGTTACTCCGCGACACTGAACACTGAAGCTTTCTTT. Translating it yields CASSYSATLNTEAFF.

This rearrangement joins TRBV18 to TRBJ1-3; TRBD1 matches at 7 bases. This CDR3 region has 17 residues. J gave up 0 bases and V 2 bases, and 7 bases lay outside the gene matches. Germline CDR1 KGHSH, CDR2 LQKENI. DNA for the CDR3: TGTGCCAGCTCACCAACAGCGGGACAGACCTCTGGAAACACCATATATTTT. It yields the protein CASSPTAGQTSGNTIYF.

This chain uses TRBV30 with TRBJ2-1, with 11 bases that match TRBD2. Unmatched junction bases numbered 8, after V lost 2 bases and J lost 8 bases. The CDR3 length is 15 residues. The germline gives CDR1 GTSNPN, CDR2 SVGIG (reference sequence). For the CDR3, the DNA is TGTGCCTGGAGTCGGGGCGGGACTAGCGGAGATGAGCAGTTCTTC. Its protein product is CAWSRGGTSGDEQFF.

The V call is TRBV10-1, the J call TRBJ2-7; 10 nucleotides agree with TRBD1. V was clipped by 1 base and J by 2 bases; unmatched bases: 5. Germline values: CDR1 WNHNN, CDR2 SYGVQD (reference sequence). The CDR3 has 16 residues. The CDR3 loop is CASSEYWDRGPYEQYF. The CDR3 DNA reads TGCGCCAGCAGTGAGTATTGGGACAGGGGCCCCTACGAGCAGTACTTC.

V gene TRBV14 combines with J gene TRBJ2-1; 11 nucleotides align to TRBD2. The junction had 6 bases not matched to a gene; V was cut back by 4 bases and J by 1 base. This CDR3 contains 17 residues. From germline, CDR1 is SGHDN and CDR2 FVKESK. The CDR3 here is CASSPYRLAGSYNEQFF. The CDR3 DNA is TGTGCCAGCAGCCCATACCGACTAGCGGGGTCCTACAATGAGCAGTTCTTC.

The chain is built from TRBV7-3 and TRBJ1-6; D is unresolved. V was shortened by 4 bases and J by 9 bases, with 10 bases between the two germline ends. The length of the CDR3 is 13 residues. The germline V gene encodes CDR1 SGHTA and CDR2 FQGTGA. The CDR3 nucleotides are TGTGCCAGCAGCTCCGAGCCGGGTTCACCCCTCCACTTT. Translated, it gives CASSSEPGSPLHF.

In the case of this clone: This sample also contains other DNA sequences that code for the same CDR3. The rearrangement uses TRBV29-1 and TRBJ1-1, with a weak D call TRBD1 (6 bases). V was trimmed by 5 bases and J by 0 bases, leaving 10 bases between them. This CDR3 region has 13 residues. From germline, CDR1 is SQVTM and CDR2 ANQGSEA. The CDR3 DNA reads as TGCAGCGTTCGGGGGCTGATGAACACTGAAGCTTTCTTT. This translates into CSVRGLMNTEAFF.

This sequence joins TRBV5-1 and TRBJ2-5; no clear D gene. This CDR3 contains 13 residues. V dropped 0 bases and J dropped 4 bases, with 7 bases sitting between them. Germline V CDR1 and CDR2: SGHRS, YFSETQ. CDR3 sequence (DNA): TGCGCCAGCAGCTTGGGGACCCCAGAGACCCAGTACTTC. Its translation: CASSLGTPETQYF. The variable domain in full, with the rest retrieved from reference TRBV5-1 and TRBJ2-5, is KAGVTQTPRYLIKTRGQQVTLSCSPISGHRSVSWYQQTPGQGLQFLFEYFSETQRNKGNFPGRFSGRQFSNSRSEMNVSTLELGDSALYLCASSLGTPETQYFGPGTRLLVL.

Details on this clone: Other DNA sequences in the same sample also yield this CDR3. The chain couples TRBV7-2 to TRBJ2-1, with a weak D call TRBD1 (5 bases). V was pared by 3 bases and J by 0 bases, with 9 bases between. The CDR3 has 15 amino acids. From germline, CDR1 is SGHTA and CDR2 FQGNSA. The chain's CDR3 is CASSFTGSSYNEQFF. Here the CDR3 DNA reads TGTGCCAGCAGCTTTACAGGAAGCTCCTACAATGAGCAGTTCTTC.

The V gene is TRBV5-6, the J gene TRBJ1-4; TRBD1 agrees at 7 bases. The V segment lost 1 base and the J segment 0 bases; nucleotides outside the gene matches: 6. CDR1 and CDR2 (germline): SGHDT, YYEEEE. This CDR3 is built from 17 residues. This CDR3 reads CASSLWGDSATNEKLFF. Here the CDR3 DNA reads TGTGCCAGCAGCTTGTGGGGGGACAGTGCAACTAATGAAAAACTGTTTTTT.

The V and J genes are TRBV28 and TRBJ2-5; D call uncertain. Per germline, CDR1 MDHEN and CDR2 SYDVKM. The V gene lost 7 bases and the J gene lost 5 bases, with 20 bases spanning the gap. The CDR3 runs to 15 residues. The CDR3 coding sequence is TGTGCCAGCACTTCCGAGACACTTCACGGGGAGACCCAGTACTTC. Protein sequence: CASTSETLHGETQYF.

The V and J genes are TRBV5-1 and TRBJ1-1; D is unresolved. V was trimmed by 4 bases and J by 7 bases, leaving 14 bases between them. CDR1 and CDR2 from the germline V gene are SGHRS and YFSETQ. This CDR3 contains 13 residues. The CDR3 coding sequence is TGCGCCAGCAGCCCTTCAATTCCCCTTGAAGCTTTCTTT. Translated: CASSPSIPLEAFF.

V and J are TRBV18 and TRBJ2-7; TRBD1 is a possible D gene (5 bases). Trimming shortened V by 1 base and J by 0 bases, and 16 bases separated the two germline ends. The CDR3 spans 17 residues. Germline V gene lookup returns CDR1 KGHSH and CDR2 LQKENI. CDR3 residues: CASSPRAGLNPSYEQYF. Here the CDR3 DNA reads TGTGCCAGCTCACCACGGGCAGGGCTGAACCCCTCCTACGAGCAGTACTTC.

This rearrangement joins TRBV5-4 to TRBJ2-3, with a possible D match to TRBD2 (6 bases). CDR3 length: 14 amino acids. Germline V gene lookup returns CDR1 SGHNT and CDR2 YYREEE (reference sequence). V lost 2 bases to trimming and J lost 2 bases, with 9 bases between them. The CDR3 spells CASSFVAATDTQYF. As DNA, the CDR3 is TGTGCCAGCAGCTTCGTAGCGGCCACAGATACGCAGTATTTT. The full variable domain, in which reference TRBV5-4 and TRBJ2-3 provide the parts outside the CDR3, is ETGVTQSPTHLIKTRGQQVTLRCSSQSGHNTVSWYQQALGQGPQFIFQYYREEENGRGNFPPRFSGLQFPNYSSELNVNALELDDSALYLCASSFVAATDTQYFGPGTRLTVL.

A single count supports this clone. The rearrangement links TRBV11-2 to TRBJ2-7; TRBD1 matches 9 bases. Germline-derived CDR1 and CDR2 are SGHAT and FQNNGV. The CDR3 loop spans 15 amino acids. The junction had 8 bases not matched to a gene; V was cut back by 2 bases and J by 6 bases. The chain's CDR3 is CASSLTTGGLGEQYF. DNA of the CDR3: TGTGCCAGCAGCTTAACTACAGGGGGCTTGGGCGAGCAGTACTTC.

The chain carries TRBV7-3 and TRBJ2-1; 7 bases map to TRBD1. The CDR3 sequence is 17 residues long. The V gene's germline CDR1 is SGHTA and CDR2 FQGTGA. V dropped 0 bases and J dropped 4; count of bases not matched to a gene: 9. In nucleotides, the CDR3 is TGTGCCAGCAGCTTAACGGGGGCCGGGACAGTTTACAATGAGCAGTTCTTC. It yields the protein CASSLTGAGTVYNEQFF.

The chain combines TRBV10-3 with TRBJ2-1; no reliable D call. There are 15 residues in the CDR3. CDR1 is ENHRY, CDR2 SYGVKD, per germline. V was shortened by 4 bases and J by 4 bases, with 14 bases between the two germline ends. CDR3 nucleotides: TGTGCCATCAGTGCTGGGCCAACCTTTTACAATGAGCAGTTCTTC. Translating it yields CAISAGPTFYNEQFF.

The chain uses TRBV6-5 and TRBJ1-1; D not certain. The length of the CDR3 is 13 residues. Germline CDR1 is MNHEY and CDR2 is SVGAGI. V was cut by 5 bases and J by 6 bases, with 13 bases left in between. CDR3 region: CASSPDSPPEAFF. DNA of the CDR3: TGTGCCAGCAGTCCTGACTCCCCCCCTGAAGCTTTCTTT.